The 10 T cell receptor beta chains presented below share a single source sample, sequenced in a study of cytomegalovirus exposure and HLA in healthy donors. Sequencing was performed with immunoSEQ multiplex PCR; in TCRdb, only in-frame clones are kept and a portion is missing. The sample carries about 220,000 clones, about 90% recorded once. The sequenced sample consisted of PBMCs. The receptors derive from a woman in her late teens or twenties in good health and CMV-seronegative.

J is TRBJ2-1 and V is TRBV11-2, with a possible D match to TRBD2 (6 bases). V lost 2 bases and J 8 bases, leaving 13 bases between the germline ends. The CDR3 length is 14 residues. Germline CDR1 and CDR2: SGHAT and FQNNGV. The CDR3 protein is CASSLTQGLDEQFF. DNA of the CDR3: TGTGCCAGCAGCTTAACCCAGGGACTGGATGAGCAGTTCTTC.

The J gene is TRBJ1-2, the V gene TRBV4-2, with 10 bases identical to TRBD1. The CDR3 loop spans 16 amino acids. V lost 0 bases and J lost 8; bases outside the gene matches: 9. Germline V CDR1 and CDR2: LGHNA, YNFKEQ. The CDR3: CASSQEPKDRGGGYTF. The CDR3 coding sequence is TGTGCCAGCAGCCAAGAGCCGAAGGACAGGGGGGGAGGCTACACCTTC.

The gene calls are TRBV29-1 and TRBJ1-4, with TRBD1 identical over 7 bases. This CDR3 contains 14 residues. With V trimmed by 7 bases and J by 8 bases, 13 bases remained unmatched. Germline CDR1 is SQVTM and CDR2 is ANQGSEA. The CDR3 loop is CSACVQGVREKLFF. For the CDR3, the DNA is TGCAGCGCTTGTGTCCAGGGGGTAAGGGAAAAACTGTTTTTT.

The chain employs TRBV5-6 and TRBJ2-7; maybe TRBD1 (6 bases). The CDR3 length is 12 residues. The germline CDR1 and CDR2 sequences are SGHDT and YYEEEE. Trimming removed 6 bases from V and 3 bases from J, with 10 bases in between. In DNA form, the CDR3 reads TGTGCCAGCACCCAAGGGGGCTACGAGCAGTACTTC. Translated: CASTQGGYEQYF.

The chain carries TRBV30 and TRBJ2-1; the match to TRBD2 covers 8 bases. The CDR3 loop spans 13 amino acids. Germline-derived CDR1 and CDR2 are GTSNPN and SVGIG (reference sequence). Unmatched junction bases numbered 4, after V lost 1 base and J lost 8 bases. For the CDR3, the DNA is TGTGCCTGGAGTGGTCTAGCGGGCGATGAGCAGTTCTTC. Translating gives CAWSGLAGDEQFF.

The CDR3 region has the DNA TGTGCCAGCACCCCTTTGAGCGGGAGGGCCTACGAGCAGTACTTC. Translation: CASTPLSGRAYEQYF. The genes are TRBV6-1 and TRBJ2-7; 10 bases map to TRBD2. V lost 7 bases and J lost 2; bases outside the gene matches: 8. The germline gives CDR1 MNHNS, CDR2 SASEGT. The CDR3 loop spans 15 amino acids.

The J gene is TRBJ2-2, the V gene TRBV27; a weak D match, TRBD2 (5 bases). The CDR3 is 16 residues long. The V gene lost 3 bases and the J gene lost 3 bases, with 14 bases spanning the gap. Germline V gene data show CDR1 as MNHEY and CDR2 as SMNVEV (reference sequence). This CDR3 reads CASSFILGLDTGELFF. The DNA for the CDR3 is TGTGCCAGCAGTTTTATACTAGGTTTGGACACCGGGGAGCTGTTTTTT.

The chain uses TRBV2 and TRBJ2-5; 7 nucleotides agree with TRBD2. The end of the DNA is better explained by TRBJ2-7, so the J call may be wrong. CDR3 length equals 14 residues. Germline values: CDR1 SNHLY, CDR2 FYNNEI. CDR3 coding DNA: TGTGCCAGCAAAGGACTAGGCAGACGGGACGAGCAGTACTTC. Its translation: CASKGLGRRDEQYF.

In its sample, this clone was seen a few times. The genes are TRBV6-4 and TRBJ1-2; 8 bases fit TRBD1. This CDR3 has 13 residues. The J segment lost 6 bases and the V segment lost 0 bases, leaving 0 bases of the junction unmatched. The V gene's germline CDR1 is MRHNA and CDR2 SNTAGT. DNA of the CDR3: TGTGCCAGCAGTGACTCGACAGGGGATGGCTACACCTTC. This translates into CASSDSTGDGYTF.

The V call is TRBV7-8, the J call TRBJ1-5; D might be TRBD1 (6 bases). Trimming removed 0 bases from V and 2 bases from J, with 11 bases in between. This CDR3 spans 16 amino acids. The germline CDR1 and CDR2 sequences are SGHVS and FQNEAQ. The CDR3, as DNA: TGTGCCAGCAGCTTAGCAGGGGGTGGGGGCAATCAGCCCCAGCATTTT. As protein: CASSLAGGGGNQPQHF.